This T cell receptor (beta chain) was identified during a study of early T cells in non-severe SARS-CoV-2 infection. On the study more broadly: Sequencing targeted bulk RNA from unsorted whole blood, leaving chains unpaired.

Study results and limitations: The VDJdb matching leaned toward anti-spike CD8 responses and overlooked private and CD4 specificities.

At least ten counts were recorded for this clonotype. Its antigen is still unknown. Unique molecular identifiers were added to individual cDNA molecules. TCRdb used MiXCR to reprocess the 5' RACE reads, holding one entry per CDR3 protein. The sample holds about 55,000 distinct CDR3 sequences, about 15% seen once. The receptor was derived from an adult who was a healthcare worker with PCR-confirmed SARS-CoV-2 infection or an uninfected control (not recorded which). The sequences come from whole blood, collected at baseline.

This chain's CDR3 is CASSRRNTGELFF. The CDR3 DNA reads as TGTGCCAGCAGCCGGCGGAACACCGGGGAGCTGTTTTTT. This chain links TRBV3-1 with TRBJ2-2; unclear D gene. CDR3 length: 13 amino acids. The V gene lost 4 bases and the J gene lost 1 base, with 4 bases spanning the gap. The V gene's germline CDR1 is LGHDT and CDR2 YNNKEL (reference sequence).